A selection of T cell receptor beta chains follows, all from one sample in a study of blood T cells in healthy people across ages. Via MiXCR, TCRdb re-called the 5' RACE reads, giving one row per CDR3 protein. The sample carries hundreds of thousands of distinct CDR3 sequences, more than 55% recorded once. What was sequenced was blood. These receptors were taken from a man aged 40-49 years in good health. CDR3s include the opening cysteine and the closing phenylalanine or tryptophan. D genes are given only for firm matches. Size is stated for part of the rows, as once, few or many counts, or as a class when the clone is expanded.

cdr3_aa	cdr3_nt	v_call	j_call	clone_size	d_call
CASSRAGGGEKLFF	TGCGCCAGCAGCCGCGCCGGAGGCGGAGAAAAACTGTTTTTT	TRBV4-1	TRBJ1-4	NA	NA
CASSLTSGSGNEQFF	TGTGCCAGCAGCTTAACAAGCGGAAGCGGGAATGAGCAGTTCTTC	TRBV7-9	TRBJ2-1	NA	NA
CASRPALQGRSKNIQYF	TGTGCCAGCAGACCGGCTCTACAGGGGAGGTCCAAAAACATTCAGTACTTC	TRBV6-2/TRBV6-3	TRBJ2-4	NA	NA
CASSPPAGSSTDTQYF	TGTGCCAGCTCACCACCGGCAGGTTCTAGCACAGATACGCAGTATTTT	TRBV18	TRBJ2-3	NA	NA
CASSQVVWTQYF	TGTGCCAGCAGCCAAGTGGTCTGGACCCAGTACTTC	TRBV3-1	TRBJ2-5	NA	NA
CASSLGGAGYGYTF	TGTGCCAGCAGCTTGGGGGGCGCGGGCTATGGCTACACCTTC	TRBV11-2	TRBJ1-2	few	NA
CASSLGDGRFQYF	TGTGCCAGCAGCTTGGGGGACGGACGGTTTCAGTACTTC	TRBV5-6	TRBJ2-5	NA	NA
CASSLEVQGSGTNVLTF	TGCGCCAGCAGCTTGGAGGTACAGGGATCTGGGACCAACGTCCTGACTTTC	TRBV5-1	TRBJ2-6	NA	NA
CSATSPLPYKQYF	TGCAGTGCTACGAGTCCGCTACCCTACAAGCAGTACTTC	TRBV20-1	TRBJ2-7	NA	NA
CSATSRTDTQYF	TGCAGTGCTACCTCACGGACAGATACGCAGTATTTT	TRBV20-1	TRBJ2-3	few	NA
CASGLQETQYF	TGTGCTAGTGGTTTGCAGGAGACCCAGTACTTC	TRBV12-5	TRBJ2-5	NA	NA
CAISVGQANTGELFF	TGTGCCATCAGTGTGGGGCAGGCGAACACCGGGGAGCTGTTTTTT	TRBV10-3	TRBJ2-2	NA	NA
CASSQAGGVGANVLTF	TGTGCCAGCAGCCAAGCAGGGGGGGTTGGGGCCAACGTCCTGACTTTC	TRBV4-2	TRBJ2-6	once	NA
CASSIGLAGDSETQYF	TGTGCCAGCAGCATCGGACTAGCGGGAGACTCAGAGACCCAGTACTTC	TRBV11-3	TRBJ2-5	NA	TRBD2
CASRLTGADTQYF	TGTGCCAGCAGATTGACAGGGGCCGATACGCAGTATTTT	TRBV25-1	TRBJ2-3	once	TRBD1
CSARKEGGGKNIQYF	TGCAGTGCTAGAAAGGAAGGCGGCGGTAAAAACATTCAGTACTTC	TRBV20-1	TRBJ2-4	NA	NA
CASSGGGQGYEKLFF	TGTGCCAGCAGTGGAGGGGGACAGGGTTATGAAAAACTGTTTTTT	TRBV12-3/TRBV12-4	TRBJ1-4	few	TRBD1
CASSLLGGLPTSDTQYF	TGCGCCAGCAGCTTGCTGGGAGGACTTCCGACCTCAGATACGCAGTATTTT	TRBV5-1	TRBJ2-3	NA	NA
CASSVSPRQGAQETQYF	TGTGCCAGCAGCGTAAGTCCCCGTCAGGGGGCCCAAGAGACCCAGTACTTC	TRBV9	TRBJ2-5	NA	TRBD1
CASSQWDSNSPLHF	TGTGCCAGCAGCCAATGGGACTCCAATTCACCCCTCCACTTT	TRBV16	TRBJ1-6	NA	NA
CASSDRVEKLFF	TGCGCCAGCAGCGACAGGGTTGAAAAACTGTTTTTT	TRBV10-2	TRBJ1-4	NA	TRBD1
CSAPDRGRVSTEAFF	TGCAGTGCTCCGGACAGGGGGCGCGTAAGCACTGAAGCTTTCTTT	TRBV20-1	TRBJ1-1	NA	TRBD1
CASSSHRGSSYNSPLHF	TGTGCCAGCAGCTCTCACAGGGGGAGCTCCTATAATTCACCCCTCCACTTT	TRBV7-2	TRBJ1-6	NA	TRBD1
CASRGLAGGNKQYF	TGTGCCAGCAGGGGACTAGCGGGAGGTAACAAGCAGTACTTC	TRBV7-8	TRBJ2-7	NA	TRBD2
CSARDVGSYNEQFF	TGCAGTGCTAGAGATGTAGGATCCTACAATGAGCAGTTCTTC	TRBV20-1	TRBJ2-1	NA	NA
CAGQREGRGTDTQYF	TGTGCCGGCCAGCGGGAGGGCCGCGGCACAGATACGCAGTATTTT	TRBV4-2	TRBJ2-3	NA	TRBD2
CASSSTGHNYGYTF	TGTGCCAGCAGCAGTACGGGACATAACTATGGCTACACCTTC	TRBV12-3/TRBV12-4	TRBJ1-2	NA	NA
CASSLADRGTEAFF	TGTGCCAGCAGCTTAGCGGACCGGGGCACTGAAGCTTTCTTT	TRBV7-9	TRBJ1-1	NA	NA
CASSSPVVGYQETQYF	TGTGCCAGCAGTTCCCCGGTGGTGGGTTACCAAGAGACCCAGTACTTC	TRBV5-6	TRBJ2-5	NA	NA
CAISVGSSYNEQFF	TGTGCCATCAGTGTCGGGAGCTCCTACAATGAGCAGTTCTTC	TRBV10-3	TRBJ2-1	NA	NA
CSVRQGGQPQHF	TGCAGCGTCCGACAGGGAGGCCAGCCCCAGCATTTT	TRBV29-1	TRBJ1-5	few	TRBD1
CASSLDRGPTDTQYF	TGTGCCAGCAGTCTGGACAGGGGTCCGACAGATACGCAGTATTTT	TRBV12-3/TRBV12-4	TRBJ2-3	NA	TRBD1
CASSGTINAYEQYF	TGTGCCAGCAGCGGGACGATAAACGCCTACGAGCAGTACTTC	TRBV12-3/TRBV12-4	TRBJ2-7	NA	NA
CASSQLGLAGTYNEQFF	TGTGCCAGCAGCCAACTCGGACTAGCGGGTACCTACAATGAGCAGTTCTTC	TRBV3-1	TRBJ2-1	NA	TRBD2
CASSLERGHGYTF	TGTGCCAGCAGCTTAGAGCGGGGACATGGCTACACCTTC	TRBV7-8	TRBJ1-2	NA	NA
CASNRLAELSYNEQFF	TGTGCCAGCAACCGACTAGCGGAACTCTCCTACAATGAGCAGTTCTTC	TRBV12-3/TRBV12-4	TRBJ2-1	few	TRBD2
CASSDFPDRSNQPQHF	TGTGCCAGCAGTGACTTCCCGGACAGGAGCAATCAGCCCCAGCATTTT	TRBV12-3/TRBV12-4	TRBJ1-5	NA	TRBD1
CASKLTGRDQPQHF	TGTGCCAGCAAGCTCACAGGGAGGGATCAGCCCCAGCATTTT	TRBV6-2/TRBV6-3	TRBJ1-5	few	NA
CASSFHRLEETQYF	TGTGCCAGCAGTTTCCACCGGTTGGAAGAGACCCAGTACTTC	TRBV27	TRBJ2-5	NA	NA
CATRSGSTDTQYF	TGTGCCACCAGATCAGGGAGCACAGATACGCAGTATTTT	TRBV24-1	TRBJ2-3	NA	NA
CSARDSPGVAKNIQYF	TGCAGTGCTAGAGATAGTCCGGGGGTAGCCAAAAACATTCAGTACTTC	TRBV20-1	TRBJ2-4	NA	NA
CASSPGLGTGTDTQYF	TGCGCCAGCAGCCCTGGGCTCGGGACAGGCACAGATACGCAGTATTTT	TRBV5-1	TRBJ2-3	NA	TRBD1
CASSMLGHSTDTQYF	TGTGCCAGCAGCATGTTGGGCCACAGCACAGATACGCAGTATTTT	TRBV27	TRBJ2-3	NA	NA